A single sample is the source of the 30 T cell receptor beta chains below, sequenced in a study of blood T cell repertoires in COVID-19. Some clones are missing from TCRdb's copy, which holds only in-frame ones; the method was immunoSEQ multiplex PCR. The table includes about 280,000 clones, approximately 91% detected once. Sequenced material: PBMCs or T cells enriched from blood (not recorded which). The receptor set was obtained from a woman aged 25 to 39 who had recovered from COVID-19.

The chain carries TRBV29-1 and TRBJ2-7; 8 bases match TRBD2. Trimming cost V 5 bases and J 5 bases; bases outside gene matches: 14. The CDR3 is 15 residues long. In germline, CDR1 is SQVTM, CDR2 ANQGSEA. CDR3 bases: TGCAGCGTTTGGAGCGGGGGATTTCAGGTCGACGAGCAGTACTTC. Its protein is CSVWSGGFQVDEQYF.

This chain joins TRBV9 and TRBJ1-5, with D possibly matching TRBD1 (6 bases). Germline CDR1 is SGDLS and CDR2 is YYNGEE. V lost 3 bases and J lost 6, with 13 bases in between. The CDR3 sequence is 14 residues long. The CDR3 region has the DNA TGTGCCAGCAGCGAGGAACAGGGAGCTCAGCCCCAGCATTTT. It specifies CASSEEQGAQPQHF. Full variable domain (outside the CDR3, taken from reference TRBV9 and TRBJ1-5): DSGVTQTPKHLITATGQRVTLRCSPRSGDLSVYWYQQSLDQGLQFLIQYYNGEERAKGNILERFSAQQFPDLHSELNLSSLELGDSALYFCASSEEQGAQPQHFGDGTRLSIL.

The genes are TRBV7-3 and TRBJ2-2; 11 bases map to TRBD2. Germline V gene lookup returns CDR1 SGHTA and CDR2 FQGTGA. CDR3 size: 20 residues. Trimming removed 4 bases from V and 1 base from J; junction bases left unmatched: 14. As DNA, the CDR3 is TGTGCCAGCAGCTCCCTACCTATAGTACTAGCGGGGGTGAACACCGGGGAGCTGTTTTTT. Protein: CASSSLPIVLAGVNTGELFF.

The J gene is TRBJ2-4, the V gene TRBV27; 10 bases are a match to TRBD1. The CDR3 loop spans 14 amino acids. CDR1 is MNHEY, CDR2 SMNVEV, per germline (reference sequence). V shed 4 bases and J 6 bases; nucleotides not matched to a gene: 3. This CDR3 is CASSSRTGGNIQYF. CDR3 DNA: TGTGCCAGCAGTTCCCGGACAGGGGGAAACATTCAGTACTTC.

The gene calls are TRBV12-5 and TRBJ1-1, with D possibly TRBD1 on 5 matching bases. Germline-derived CDR1 and CDR2 are LGHNT and FRNRAP. Trimming left V 7 bases short and J 2 bases short, with 14 bases between. The CDR3 has 14 amino acids. CDR3 nucleotides: TGTGCTAGTGCGCCCCGGGGGGTTAACACTGAAGCTTTCTTT. This encodes CASAPRGVNTEAFF.

The chain couples TRBV4-1 to TRBJ2-7; 10 bases are a match to TRBD1. V dropped 3 bases and J dropped 2; count of bases not matched to a gene: 7. Germline V gene sequence: CDR1 MGHRA, CDR2 YSYEKL. The CDR3 covers 16 residues. Written as DNA, the CDR3 is TGCGCCAGCAGCCAGGGGGCAGGGACAGGGGCCTACGAGCAGTACTTC. Protein product: CASSQGAGTGAYEQYF.

The chain has TRBV27 and TRBJ2-3; the match to TRBD2 covers 7 bases. CDR1 is MNHEY and CDR2 is SMNVEV in the germline V gene (reference sequence). V shed 8 bases and J 1 base; nucleotides not matched to a gene: 9. This CDR3 comprises 15 residues. The CDR3 is CASRGVSGGTDTQYF. CDR3 DNA sequence: TGTGCCAGCCGGGGGGTGAGTGGCGGCACAGATACGCAGTATTTT.

The chain employs TRBV11-2 and TRBJ2-1; D possibly corresponds to TRBD1 (5 bases). The CDR3 covers 13 residues. V shed 5 bases and J shed 6 bases, with 11 bases lying between them. The V gene's germline CDR1 is SGHAT and CDR2 FQNNGV. The CDR3 sequence is CASSPVRGNEQFF. The CDR3 DNA follows: TGTGCCAGCAGCCCGGTAAGGGGCAATGAGCAGTTCTTC.

A single count supports this clone. The CDR3 is CSASSRLAGSYNEQFF. As DNA, the CDR3 is TGCAGTGCTAGTTCTCGACTAGCGGGCTCCTACAATGAGCAGTTCTTC. The chain employs TRBV20-1 and TRBJ2-1; 10 bases line up with TRBD2. Germline CDR1 is DFQATT and CDR2 is SNEGSKA (reference sequence). Losses at the gene ends were 3 bases for V and 0 bases for J; bases not matched to a gene: 5. The CDR3 is made up of 16 amino acids.

The chain couples TRBV19 to TRBJ1-1; D remains ambiguous. V lost 8 bases and J 5 bases, leaving 18 bases between the germline ends. The CDR3 is 14 residues long. CDR1 is LNHDA and CDR2 is SQIVND in the germline V gene (reference sequence). DNA for the CDR3: TGTGCCAGTCGACGCGTTGGAGTCGGGACTGAAGCTTTCTTT. Translating it yields CASRRVGVGTEAFF.

J is TRBJ1-1 and V is TRBV9, with 7 bases matching TRBD1. J was trimmed by 1 base and V by 4 bases; bases with no gene match: 7. The germline CDR1 and CDR2 sequences are SGDLS and YYNGEE. The CDR3 is made up of 15 amino acids. The CDR3 DNA is TGTGCCAGCAGCACTTATGGGACAGCGAACACTGAAGCTTTCTTT. Translated, it gives CASSTYGTANTEAFF.

About this clone itself: Given a much more abundant clone one base away, this may be a read error. The chain recombines TRBV5-1 with TRBJ2-2, with D unresolved. V was cut by 0 bases and J by 0 bases, with 6 bases left in between. The germline gives CDR1 SGHRS, CDR2 YFSETQ. This CDR3 spans 15 amino acids. CDR3 residues: CASSLGHPNTGELFF. The DNA for the CDR3 is TGCGCCAGCAGCTTGGGACATCCGAACACCGGGGAGCTGTTTTTT.

V usage is TRBV7-7 and J usage is TRBJ1-5, with a possible D match to TRBD1 (5 bases). The germline gives CDR1 SSHAT, CDR2 FNYEAQ (reference sequence). The V end was cut by 4 bases, the J end by 0 bases, with 13 bases between. The CDR3 runs 16 residues. The CDR3 is CASSSDSKPSNQPQHF. For the CDR3, the DNA is TGTGCCAGCAGCTCAGACAGCAAACCTAGCAATCAGCCCCAGCATTTT.

This chain connects TRBV19 to TRBJ2-5; a weak D match, TRBD2 (5 bases). Trimming left V 5 bases short and J 3 bases short, with 16 bases between. The CDR3 sequence is 15 residues long. Germline lookup yields CDR1 LNHDA and CDR2 SQIVND (reference sequence). CDR3 residues: CASSRGSRAKETQYF. Written as DNA, the CDR3 is TGTGCCAGTAGTCGAGGGTCCCGGGCCAAAGAGACCCAGTACTTC.

This rearrangement joins TRBV13 to TRBJ1-5; 7 nucleotides match TRBD1. With V trimmed by 3 bases and J by 7 bases, 9 bases remained unmatched. Germline lookup yields CDR1 PRHDT and CDR2 FYEKMQ (reference sequence). The length of the CDR3 is 15 residues. DNA of the CDR3: TGTGCCAGCAGCTTCGGAATGGACAGGAGCCAGCCCCAGCATTTT. Translating gives CASSFGMDRSQPQHF.

The J gene is TRBJ2-3, the V gene TRBV6-4; TRBD2 might be the D (5 bases). The CDR3 is 13 residues long. Germline CDR1 MRHNA, CDR2 SNTAGT. V was trimmed by 2 bases and J by 5 bases, leaving 8 bases between them. The CDR3 coding sequence is TGTGCCAGCAGTGACCGAGAGGGAGATACGCAGTATTTT. This sequence encodes CASSDREGDTQYF.

V gene TRBV7-8 combines with J gene TRBJ1-5, with 7 bases that match TRBD1. J was trimmed by 1 base and V by 2 bases; bases with no gene match: 5. The CDR3 consists of 16 residues. The germline gives CDR1 SGHVS, CDR2 FQNEAQ. CDR3 loop: CASSLQGVLSNQPQHF. Written as DNA, the CDR3 is TGTGCCAGCAGCTTACAGGGGGTTTTGAGCAATCAGCCCCAGCATTTT. Together with reference TRBV7-8 and TRBJ1-5, the CDR3 gives the full variable domain: GAGVSQSPRYKVAKRGQDVALRCDPISGHVSLFWYQQALGQGPEFLTYFQNEAQLDKSGLPSDRFFAERPEGSVSTLKIQRTQQEDSAVYLCASSLQGVLSNQPQHFGDGTRLSIL.

The rearrangement links TRBV18 to TRBJ1-6; no clear D gene. Germline V gene lookup returns CDR1 KGHSH and CDR2 LQKENI. This CDR3 is built from 14 residues. V gave up 3 bases and J gave up 7 bases, with 10 bases separating them. This CDR3 is CASSPKQVNSPLHF. The CDR3 DNA sequence: TGTGCCAGCTCACCTAAGCAGGTCAATTCACCCCTCCACTTT.

The chain joins TRBV7-9 to TRBJ1-2; unclear D gene. Germline V gene lookup returns CDR1 SEHNR and CDR2 FQNEAQ (reference sequence). This CDR3 is built from 14 residues. Trimming shortened V by 2 bases and J by 8 bases, and 15 bases separated the two germline ends. In DNA form, the CDR3 reads TGTGCCAGCAGCTTAAGCGGGCAAGAAGGCGGCTACACCTTC. Translated, it gives CASSLSGQEGGYTF. The whole variable domain, filled in from reference TRBV7-9 and TRBJ1-2, reads DTGVSQNPRHKITKRGQNVTFRCDPISEHNRLYWYRQTLGQGPEFLTYFQNEAQLEKSRLLSDRFSAERPKGSFSTLEIQRTEQGDSAMYLCASSLSGQEGGYTFGSGTRLTVV.

The rearrangement links TRBV11-3 to TRBJ2-2; weak D call: TRBD1 (5 bases). CDR3 size: 18 residues. In germline, CDR1 is SGHNT, CDR2 YENEEA. The V gene lost 1 base and the J gene lost 1 base, with 16 bases spanning the gap. For the CDR3, the DNA is TGTGCCAGCAGCTTAGTAGCTTCAGCAGGGAAGAACACCGGGGAGCTGTTTTTT. Translating gives CASSLVASAGKNTGELFF.

V and J are TRBV7-9 and TRBJ1-4; 7 bases map to TRBD1. The germline V gene has CDR1 SEHNR and CDR2 FQNEAQ (reference sequence). V lost 5 bases, J lost 4 bases, and 13 bases stayed unmatched. The CDR3 sequence is 17 residues long. The CDR3 DNA is TGTGCCAGCAGCGCACCATACAGACAGGGACTTAATGAAAAACTGTTTTTT. Translated: CASSAPYRQGLNEKLFF.

This chain uses TRBV5-4 with TRBJ2-3; 7 nucleotides line up with TRBD2. This CDR3 comprises 14 residues. CDR1 SGHNT and CDR2 YYREEE come from the germline V gene (reference sequence). CDR3: CATGPWGGTDTQYF. The DNA of the CDR3 is TGTGCTACCGGACCCTGGGGAGGGACAGATACGCAGTATTTT.

This chain links TRBV10-2 with TRBJ1-4, with D possibly being TRBD1 (5 bases). Between the trimmed V and J ends, which lost 6 bases and 2 bases, there was a span of 10 bases. The CDR3 sequence is 14 residues long. Germline CDR1 reads WSHSY; CDR2 reads SAAADI. The chain's CDR3 is CASRQTVTNEKLFF. CDR3 sequence (DNA): TGCGCCAGCAGACAGACAGTGACTAATGAAAAACTGTTTTTT.

J is TRBJ1-2 and V is TRBV19; TRBD1 aligns across 7 bases. The junction had 5 bases not matched to a gene; V was cut back by 5 bases and J by 5 bases. Germline V gene data show CDR1 as LNHDA and CDR2 as SQIVND (reference sequence). This CDR3 spans 13 amino acids. CDR3 protein: CASSRQGKYGYTF. The CDR3 DNA follows: TGTGCCAGTAGTCGACAGGGAAAATATGGCTACACCTTC.

CDR3 loop: CASSLSPGMNTEAFF. The CDR3 DNA is TGTGCCAGCAGTTTATCGCCAGGGATGAACACTGAAGCTTTCTTT. The chain joins TRBV27 to TRBJ1-1, with a possible D match to TRBD1 (5 bases). Trimming stripped 0 bases from V and 0 bases from J, with 8 bases between. CDR3 length: 15 residues. Germline assignment: CDR1 MNHEY and CDR2 SMNVEV (reference sequence).

The chain is built from TRBV28 and TRBJ2-7; D may be TRBD2 (5 bases). The germline gives CDR1 MDHEN, CDR2 SYDVKM. The CDR3 has 13 amino acids. V lost 8 bases to trimming and J lost 4 bases, with 15 bases between them. The CDR3 spells CASEDSLGYEQYF. The CDR3 coding sequence is TGTGCCAGCGAGGACTCCTTGGGTTACGAGCAGTACTTC.

The genes are TRBV7-9 and TRBJ2-5; 7 nucleotides align to TRBD1. V gave up 4 bases and J gave up 5 bases; unmatched junction bases: 1. Per the germline V gene, CDR1 is SEHNR and CDR2 is FQNEAQ (reference sequence). CDR3 length: 12 residues. For the CDR3, the DNA is TGTGCCAGCAGCTCCAGGGGGGAGACCCAGTACTTC. Its translation is CASSSRGETQYF. Using reference TRBV7-9 and TRBJ2-5 for the parts outside the CDR3, the full variable domain is DTGVSQNPRHKITKRGQNVTFRCDPISEHNRLYWYRQTLGQGPEFLTYFQNEAQLEKSRLLSDRFSAERPKGSFSTLEIQRTEQGDSAMYLCASSSRGETQYFGPGTRLLVL.

This clone was counted once. The CDR3 reads CASSDRASGNTIYF. The DNA for the CDR3 is TGTGCCAGCAGTGACAGGGCCTCTGGAAACACCATATATTTT. The chain is built from TRBV6-1 and TRBJ1-3; tentative D call: TRBD1 (5 bases). Germline CDR1 is MNHNS and CDR2 is SASEGT. V was cut by 3 bases and J by 0 bases, with 6 bases left in between. The CDR3 spans 14 residues.

This chain links TRBV12-3 or TRBV12-4 with TRBJ1-1; D not resolved. Deletions cut 6 bases from V and 7 bases from J, with 9 bases between. The CDR3 covers 11 residues. Here the CDR3 DNA reads TGTGCCAGCAGGAGGCGGATTGAAGCTTTCTTT. Translating it yields CASRRRIEAFF.

The genes are TRBV3-1 (or the pseudogene TRBV3-2) and TRBJ2-7, with D perhaps matching TRBD1 (6 bases). CDR1 and CDR2 from the germline V gene are LGHDT and YNNKEL (reference sequence). The ends were cut back, 4 bases at V and 5 bases at J, with 21 bases in the middle. This CDR3 has 16 amino acids. CDR3 protein: CASSPRSGTPLDEQYF. The CDR3 DNA reads as TGTGCCAGCAGCCCCAGATCTGGGACACCTCTCGACGAGCAGTACTTC.